The 26 T cell receptor beta chains below were found in one sample sequenced in a study of CD8 T cells in ankylosing spondylitis. Findings and limits, study-wide: Seemingly distinctive of ankylosing spondylitis blood was a TCR beta motif formed by eight highly homologous variants.

Their antigens are not known. TCRdb analysed the 5' RACE reads with MiXCR anew, one entry per CDR3 protein. The data show roughly 670,000 distinct CDR3 sequences, about 20% seen once. Sequenced sample: blood, either unsorted or a sorted T cell fraction (not recorded which). These receptors were obtained from a male donor with ankylosing spondylitis.

This clonotype has a handful of counts. V is TRBV9 and J is TRBJ2-3; 10 bases are a match to TRBD2. V was clipped by 4 bases and J by 8 bases; unmatched bases: 10. The germline V gene encodes CDR1 SGDLS and CDR2 YYNGEE. The CDR3 sequence is 15 residues long. In DNA form, the CDR3 reads TGTGCCAGCAGCCCACAGCGGGGGGGGTGGGGTACGCAGTATTTT. Protein: CASSPQRGGWGTQYF.

J is TRBJ2-1 and V is TRBV7-2; 11 bases are a match to TRBD2. Germline V gene data show CDR1 as SGHTA and CDR2 as FQGNSA. With 6 bases clipped from V and 5 bases from J, the junction kept 6 bases outside the gene matches. The CDR3 has 15 residues. CDR3 coding DNA: TGTGCCAGCAGGACGAGACTAGCGGGGAACAATGAGCAGTTCTTC. This sequence encodes CASRTRLAGNNEQFF.

This clonotype occurred a few times. The chain links TRBV28 to TRBJ2-7; D remains unclear. V lost 10 bases and J 7 bases, leaving 14 bases between the germline ends. CDR1 and CDR2 from the germline V gene are MDHEN and SYDVKM. CDR3 length: 11 residues. The CDR3 DNA reads TGTGCCACCCTCTTAATGAATGAGCAGTACTTC. Translating gives CATLLMNEQYF.

The chain has TRBV29-1 and TRBJ2-5; maybe TRBD2 (5 bases). Trimming cost V 3 bases and J 3 bases, with 17 bases left between them. From germline, CDR1 is SQVTM and CDR2 ANQGSEA. This CDR3 has 15 amino acids. Here the CDR3 reads CSVERAGSGKETQYF. CDR3 in DNA: TGCAGCGTTGAGCGGGCCGGGTCGGGGAAAGAGACCCAGTACTTC.

This clonotype was seen many times. This rearrangement joins TRBV29-1 to TRBJ2-2; 8 nucleotides line up with TRBD1. The CDR3 extends over 13 amino acids. V trimming: 6 bases; J trimming: 3 bases; junction bases outside the gene matches: 3. Germline lookup yields CDR1 SQVTM and CDR2 ANQGSEA. Here the CDR3 reads CSVPGQDTGELFF. CDR3 nucleotide sequence: TGCAGCGTCCCGGGACAGGACACCGGGGAGCTGTTTTTT.

This clonotype occurred a few times. The gene calls are TRBV12-3 or TRBV12-4 and TRBJ2-7; 7 positions match TRBD1. This CDR3 region has 17 residues. The V gene end was trimmed by 1 base and the J gene end by 5 bases; junction bases not matched to a gene: 14. CDR3 loop: CASSLDRGGILANEQYF. The CDR3 coding sequence is TGTGCCAGCAGTTTAGACAGGGGCGGTATTCTGGCGAACGAGCAGTACTTC.

This chain joins TRBV6-1 and TRBJ1-3, with a tentative D call TRBD1 (5 bases). The CDR3 is made up of 15 amino acids. Germline V gene sequence: CDR1 MNHNS, CDR2 SASEGT. V was pared by 6 bases and J by 4 bases, with 16 bases between. The CDR3: CASRWDVEPGNTIYF. The DNA for the CDR3 is TGTGCCAGCAGGTGGGACGTGGAACCCGGAAACACCATATATTTT.

This chain connects TRBV27 to TRBJ2-6; 7 positions match TRBD2. The CDR3 has 17 amino acids. Trimming cost V 5 bases and J 0 bases; bases outside gene matches: 7. CDR1 MNHEY and CDR2 SMNVEV come from the germline V gene (reference sequence). The CDR3 DNA sequence: TGTGCCAGCAGTCCCCGGGGGGTCGCCTCTGGGGCCAACGTCCTGACTTTC. Amino acid sequence: CASSPRGVASGANVLTF. Full variable domain (missing parts from reference TRBV27 and TRBJ2-6): EAQVTQNPRYLITVTGKKLTVTCSQNMNHEYMSWYRQDPGLGLRQIYYSMNVEVTDKGDVPEGYKVSRKEKRNFPLILESPSPNQTSLYFCASSPRGVASGANVLTFGAGSRLTVL.

The genes are TRBV12-3 or TRBV12-4 and TRBJ1-2, with 7 positions matching TRBD1. Germline trimming cut 3 bases from V and 4 bases from J; bases unmatched to any gene: 8. This CDR3 is built from 15 residues. The CDR3 sequence: CASSFGGGASYGYTF. In DNA, the CDR3 is TGTGCCAGCAGTTTTGGAGGGGGCGCAAGCTATGGCTACACCTTC.

The rearrangement uses TRBV20-1 and TRBJ2-1, with TRBD1 matching 8 bases. There are 15 residues in the CDR3. Germline V lookup: CDR1 DFQATT, CDR2 SNEGSKA (reference sequence). J was trimmed by 6 bases and V by 3 bases; bases with no gene match: 10. The CDR3 sequence is CSASQIGTGGNEQFF. The CDR3 bases are TGCAGTGCTAGCCAAATCGGGACAGGAGGCAATGAGCAGTTCTTC.

There are many counts of this clonotype. The J gene is TRBJ2-7, the V gene TRBV20-1; D unclear. Deletions cut 5 bases from V and 6 bases from J, with 17 bases between. Germline V gene lookup returns CDR1 DFQATT and CDR2 SNEGSKA (reference sequence). The CDR3 is 13 residues long. This CDR3 reads CSAHTEYRIEQYF. The CDR3 DNA sequence: TGCAGTGCTCATACAGAATATCGTATCGAGCAGTACTTC.

The J gene is TRBJ1-5, the V gene TRBV6-2 or TRBV6-3; D is uncertain. The V gene's germline CDR1 is MNHEY and CDR2 SVGEGT. The CDR3 covers 15 residues. V dropped 0 bases and J dropped 3 bases, with 9 bases sitting between them. In nucleotides, the CDR3 is TGTGCCAGCAGTTACTCGGGAGGTTACAATCAGCCCCAGCATTTT. Translating gives CASSYSGGYNQPQHF.

This clonotype was counted a few times. The genes are TRBV12-3 or TRBV12-4 and TRBJ2-7; no firm D call. The V end lost 6 bases, the J end lost 0 bases, and 9 bases lay between the germline ends. The CDR3 spans 13 residues. CDR3 bases: TGTGCCAGCAGGGCTACGAGCTCCTACGAGCAGTACTTC. Encoded protein: CASRATSSYEQYF.

The V and J genes are TRBV4-3 and TRBJ2-2; perhaps TRBD2 as D (6 bases). With 1 base removed from V and 4 bases from J, the gap between germline ends came to 13 bases. The CDR3 is 16 residues long. CDR1 is LGHNA, CDR2 YSLEER, per germline. The DNA of the CDR3 is TGCGCCAGCAGCCAAGTTCGCGGGACGACCACCGGGGAGCTGTTTTTT. Its translation is CASSQVRGTTTGELFF.

This clonotype has more than one count but fewer than ten. The chain links TRBV5-5 to TRBJ1-5; possibly TRBD1 for D (6 bases). The CDR3 runs 15 residues. Between the trimmed V and J ends, which lost 4 bases and 6 bases, there was a span of 17 bases. The V gene's germline CDR1 is SGHKS and CDR2 YYEKEE (reference sequence). CDR3: CASSPTGSGGQPQHF. DNA of the CDR3: TGTGCCAGCAGCCCCACAGGGAGCGGCGGTCAGCCCCAGCATTTT.

This clonotype was seen a single time. The gene calls are TRBV25-1 and TRBJ2-7; 11 bases are shared with TRBD2. V was pared by 6 bases and J by 2 bases, with 6 bases of the junction left unmatched. The germline V gene has CDR1 MGHDK and CDR2 SYGVNS. This CDR3 has 15 amino acids. CDR3 sequence (DNA): TGTGCCAGCAGCTCCCCGGGACTAGCGGCCTACGAGCAGTACTTC. Encoded protein: CASSSPGLAAYEQYF.

The chain is built from TRBV27 and TRBJ2-5, with 8 positions matching TRBD2. Germline CDR1 reads MNHEY; CDR2 reads SMNVEV (reference sequence). Trimming cost V 1 base and J 2 bases; bases outside gene matches: 6. This CDR3 contains 16 residues. Written as DNA, the CDR3 is TGTGCCAGCAGTTTATATGCGCGGGAGGATCAAGAGACCCAGTACTTC. It is translated as CASSLYAREDQETQYF.

This clonotype occurred many times. The chain recombines TRBV12-3 or TRBV12-4 with TRBJ2-6; D call uncertain. V lost 3 bases to trimming and J lost 0 bases, with 3 bases between them. The CDR3 sequence is 14 residues long. CDR3 bases: TGTGCCAGCAGTTTCGGCTCTGGGGCCAACGTCCTGACTTTC. It translates to CASSFGSGANVLTF.

This clonotype was seen a few times. This sequence joins TRBV20-1 and TRBJ2-2; D may be TRBD2 (5 bases). Deletions cut 3 bases from V and 1 base from J, with 6 bases between. In germline, CDR1 is DFQATT, CDR2 SNEGSKA (reference sequence). CDR3 size: 13 residues. The CDR3 DNA follows: TGCAGTGCTAGTCGGGGGAACACCGGGGAGCTGTTTTTT. Residues: CSASRGNTGELFF.

The chain links TRBV12-3 or TRBV12-4 to TRBJ1-6; a possible D gene is TRBD1 (5 bases). V gave up 6 bases and J gave up 11 bases, with 17 bases separating them. The CDR3 covers 14 residues. The CDR3 protein is CASRRNWGETPLHF. The CDR3 DNA is TGTGCCAGCAGACGAAATTGGGGCGAGACACCCCTCCACTTT.

This clonotype was counted a few times. V and J are TRBV5-1 and TRBJ2-6, with D unclear. From germline, CDR1 is SGHRS and CDR2 YFSETQ. The CDR3 is made up of 15 amino acids. Trimming removed 0 bases from V and 4 bases from J, with 8 bases in between. The CDR3 DNA reads as TGCGCCAGCAGCTTGGGTGCACAAGGGGCCAACGTCCTGACTTTC. Its protein product is CASSLGAQGANVLTF.

The chain joins TRBV7-2 to TRBJ1-1; D not resolved. CDR1 is SGHTA, CDR2 FQGNSA, per germline. The CDR3 consists of 16 residues. Trimming stripped 1 base from V and 4 bases from J, with 16 bases between. The CDR3 region has the DNA TGTGCCAGCAGCTTAGTAGGCAACGAGGAGGGCACTGAAGCTTTCTTT. Its protein product is CASSLVGNEEGTEAFF.

The J gene is TRBJ2-7, the V gene TRBV20-1; weak D call: TRBD2 (7 bases). Germline V CDR1 and CDR2: DFQATT, SNEGSKA (reference sequence). The CDR3 has 15 amino acids. V was cut by 6 bases and J by 4 bases, with 22 bases left in between. CDR3 sequence: CSARVPGGVGYEQYF. CDR3 coding DNA: TGCAGTGCCAGGGTCCCGGGGGGCGTTGGGTACGAGCAGTACTTC.

The J gene is TRBJ2-1, the V gene TRBV12-3 or TRBV12-4, with 8 positions matching TRBD1. V trimming: 3 bases; J trimming: 8 bases; junction bases outside the gene matches: 6. CDR3 size: 14 residues. CDR3 coding DNA: TGTGCCAGCAGTTTTTACAGGGGGGCGGATGAGCAGTTCTTC. Encoded protein: CASSFYRGADEQFF.

Only a few counts were recorded for this clonotype. This rearrangement joins TRBV7-2 to TRBJ1-6; D possibly corresponds to TRBD1 (5 bases). CDR1 and CDR2 from the germline V gene are SGHTA and FQGNSA. V was trimmed by 1 base and J by 0 bases, leaving 7 bases between them. The CDR3 sequence is 16 residues long. CDR3 sequence: CASSLGQTSYNSPLHF. CDR3 in DNA: TGTGCCAGCAGCTTAGGACAGACCTCCTATAATTCACCCCTCCACTTT.

The chain recombines TRBV20-1 with TRBJ2-7, with 10 bases aligning to TRBD2. The germline CDR1 and CDR2 sequences are DFQATT and SNEGSKA (reference sequence). J was trimmed by 3 bases and V by 5 bases; bases with no gene match: 7. This CDR3 has 14 amino acids. The CDR3 here is CSASQRGGGYEQYF. In DNA form, the CDR3 reads TGCAGTGCTTCCCAGCGGGGGGGGGGCTACGAGCAGTACTTC.